This T cell receptor beta chain was retrieved from a study of CD8+ T cells in alopecia areata (dated by TCRdb to 2016 to 2019). Regarding the research as a whole: The treated patients took part in an open-label pilot trial in which moderate-to-severe alopecia areata was treated with oral tofacitinib at 5 to 10 mg twice daily. Patients stayed on tofacitinib for 6 to 18 months and then had 6 months of follow-up off drug so that delayed response and recurrence could be assessed. Disease severity in treated patients was measured with the SALT score, which quantifies the percentage of affected scalp surface area. In both human patients and the C3H/HeJ mouse model, the study applied high-throughput TCRbeta sequencing to look at T cell clonal expansion in alopecia areata. Scalp tissue and sorted CD4+ and CD8+ peripheral blood T cells from patchy and totalis/universalis alopecia areata patients and from healthy controls were covered by human TCRbeta sequencing. Biopsies were taken from tofacitinib-treated patients at baseline and again at 4 and 24 weeks into treatment, and several of those patients also had a later scalp biopsy. Scalp clonality was compared across normal scalp (n=4), patchy alopecia areata scalp (n=8), and alopecia totalis/universalis scalp (n=8). The RNA source kit depended on sample type: the PAXgene miRNA kit for fixed scalp, the miRNeasy kit for PBMCs, and the RNeasy kit for mouse skin. TCRbeta CDR3 regions were amplified by immunoSEQ multiplex PCR using 35 Vbeta forward and 13 Jbeta reverse primers. The research as a whole found: During tofacitinib treatment, many expanded lesional clones stuck around in both scalp and blood, and this persistence may partly explain why relapse happens after treatment is stopped. Because the treated cohort was small and had just a single nonresponder, larger studies are needed to establish links between baseline CD8+ expansion and response. TCR sequences shared between patients were less clear than in mice, possibly partly because of HLA diversity in the patient population. Unlike mouse skin, which is dominated by gammadelta T cells, normal human skin has resident alphabeta T cells that are also sequenced, and this complicates analysis of the scalp TCR repertoire. Compared with normal scalp, lesional scalp had higher clonality and more expanded CD8+ clones, particularly in alopecia totalis/universalis, a pattern that suggests antigenic drive. With tofacitinib, both scalp clonality and the number of expanded CD8+ clones among the top 100 scalp clones went down significantly.

The V end gives up 4 bases and the J end 6 bases, leaving 4 bases in the junction not matched to a gene. Reading the germline V gene (reference sequence) gives CDR1 SEHNR and CDR2 FQNEAQ. From cysteine to phenylalanine, the CDR3 is 15 amino acids long. The kept DNA is CDR3 alone, 45 bases in frame from the first base. Reading the label with the study, this specimen's time point is: roughly 24 weeks on oral tofacitinib. The sample's treatment or condition label, in plain terms: oral pan-JAK inhibitor, 5-10 mg twice daily. Peripheral blood and lesional scalp punch biopsies were obtained from patients with alopecia areata. After PBMCs were isolated by density centrifugation and stained for CD3, CD4 and CD8, a FACSAria was used to sort CD4+ and CD8+ T cells. Note on this clone: Its target antigen remains unknown. No per-base quality is available; no much larger clone lies one base away.

Receptor libraries were prepared by the immunoSEQ multiplex PCR assay. RNA was extracted from all samples and reverse transcribed into cDNA as template for TCR sequencing. SuperScript III was used for first-strand cDNA synthesis, primed with a 2:1 mix of oligo-dT and random hexamers. A synthetic immune receptor repertoire was used to assess amplification bias, and residual bias was removed computationally. As for the authors' bioinformatics: After raw reads were preprocessed to remove errors, the CDR3 was defined following IMGT conventions as running from the conserved cysteine to phenylalanine. Clonality was computed by normalizing Shannon entropy by log2 of the number of productive unique TCRs and subtracting the result from 1. Scalp TCRbeta sequences were cross-referenced with sorted blood CD4 and CD8 repertoires so that the CD4 or CD8 identity of scalp clones could be inferred. The source is immuneACCESS, and TCRdb retained only in-frame sequences with V and J called. Part of the clones is not carried over; for the studies checked, unresolved V genes explain less than half of this, and the remainder is unexplained. The V and J calls and clone size come from that table; D and trimming were worked out from the DNA. The sample contains around 99,000 clones, roughly 84% of them found a single time. Clones ranked in the top ten supply around 25% of the sample.

This receptor chain uses TRBV7-9 and TRBJ2-1, with 12 central nucleotides matching TRBD2. The sample in question was CD8+ T cells sorted from blood, obtained at week 24, from a patient treated with tofacitinib. The sequence came from a human donor with alopecia areata. The CDR3 reads as follows: CASSSGLAGSNEQFF. The DNA sequence is given as TGTGCCAGCAGCTCGGGACTAGCGGGTTCCAATGAGCAGTTCTTC.